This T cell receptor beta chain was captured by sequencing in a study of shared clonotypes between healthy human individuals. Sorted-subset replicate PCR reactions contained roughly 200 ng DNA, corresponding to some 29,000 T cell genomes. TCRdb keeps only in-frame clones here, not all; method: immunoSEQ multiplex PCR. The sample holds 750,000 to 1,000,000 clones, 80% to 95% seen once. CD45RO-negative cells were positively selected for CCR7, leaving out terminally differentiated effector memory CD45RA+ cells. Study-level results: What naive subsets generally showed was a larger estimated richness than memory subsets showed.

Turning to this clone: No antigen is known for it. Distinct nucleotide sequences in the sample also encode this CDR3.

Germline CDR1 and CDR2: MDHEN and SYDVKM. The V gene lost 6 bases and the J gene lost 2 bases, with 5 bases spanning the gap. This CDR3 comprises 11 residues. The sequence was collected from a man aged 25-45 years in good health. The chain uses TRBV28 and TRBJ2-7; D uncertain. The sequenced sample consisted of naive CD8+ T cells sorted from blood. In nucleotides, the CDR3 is TGTGCCAGCAGCCTTACCTACGAGCAGTACTTC. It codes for CASSLTYEQYF.